This T cell receptor (beta chain) was sequenced in a study of T cells in Graves' hyperthyroidism and ophthalmopathy. General study findings and limits: Most thyroid clonotypes that were expanded above 0.001 also turned up in blood.

At least ten counts were recorded for this clonotype. Its antigen is unknown. RNA transcripts served as the template for amplifying TCR beta CDR3 regions. The TCR CDR3 was amplified in a first-round RT-PCR using the HTBI primer set. TCRdb itself ran the multiplex PCR reads through MiXCR, one entry per CDR3 protein. Here the sample spans hundreds of thousands of distinct CDR3 sequences, 16% being singletons. Participants, patients aged 18 to 65, had newly diagnosed hyperthyroidism with a duration under 2 months. Exclusion criteria comprised uncontrolled infection, other autoimmune disease, pregnancy or lactation. Clinical symptoms, serum thyroxine and TRAb, thyroid ultrasound and orbital computed tomography together formed the diagnostic basis. The CDR3 is 15 residues long. The germline V gene encodes CDR1 MNHNS and CDR2 SASEGT. With V trimmed by 6 bases and J by 1 base, 7 bases remained unmatched.

The sequenced material came from blood. The chain joins TRBV6-1 to TRBJ2-3, with 7 bases matching TRBD1. The receptor was derived from a woman under 30 with Graves' hyperthyroidism. CDR3 nucleotide sequence: TGTGCCAGCAGGTCCCTCGGGACAGGCACAGATACGCAGTATTTT. This codes for CASRSLGTGTDTQYF.